The rows below give T cell receptor beta chains drawn from one sample of a study of blood T cell repertoires in COVID-19. Generated by immunoSEQ multiplex PCR, the TCRdb table keeps only in-frame clones and is missing some. The data show about 260,000 clones, 75% to 90% seen once. Sequencing input: peripheral blood. Receptor source: a woman aged 40 to 50 who had recovered from COVID-19. Each CDR3 is given with its conserved first and last residue. Fields, in order: V gene, CDR3 protein.

TRBV5-1,CASSFQVNYGYTF
TRBV6-6,CASSYQGPQPQHF
TRBV2,CASAGDRANYGYTF
TRBV3-1/TRBV3-2,CASSRQGVAGNTIYF
TRBV19,CASSMTGGRDNEQFF
TRBV7-9,CASSSTLYGYTF
TRBV28,CASTGREGGTDTQYF
TRBV18,CASSPRGDRGSYEQYF
TRBV25-1,CASSEGLQPLHF
TRBV20-1,CSASGGWGLTGELFF
TRBV7-9,CASSPRDREWGYTF
TRBV4-3,CASSQGRGQGRTEAFF
TRBV4-2,CASSQGGGAHQPQHF
TRBV2,CASSEHGQMTGELFF
TRBV27,CASSSKQGLSYGYTF
TRBV5-8,CASSPGGETQYF
TRBV19,CASTHSSSGANVLTF
TRBV11-2,CASSRDREIMNTEAFF
TRBV7-2,CASSYPGIASTDTQYF
TRBV11-3,CASSLDASYEQYF
TRBV5-6,CASSFGRDRGTYEQYF
TRBV12-3/TRBV12-4,CASSLTGSGEQYF
TRBV5-1,CASSLAGAGVFQETQYF